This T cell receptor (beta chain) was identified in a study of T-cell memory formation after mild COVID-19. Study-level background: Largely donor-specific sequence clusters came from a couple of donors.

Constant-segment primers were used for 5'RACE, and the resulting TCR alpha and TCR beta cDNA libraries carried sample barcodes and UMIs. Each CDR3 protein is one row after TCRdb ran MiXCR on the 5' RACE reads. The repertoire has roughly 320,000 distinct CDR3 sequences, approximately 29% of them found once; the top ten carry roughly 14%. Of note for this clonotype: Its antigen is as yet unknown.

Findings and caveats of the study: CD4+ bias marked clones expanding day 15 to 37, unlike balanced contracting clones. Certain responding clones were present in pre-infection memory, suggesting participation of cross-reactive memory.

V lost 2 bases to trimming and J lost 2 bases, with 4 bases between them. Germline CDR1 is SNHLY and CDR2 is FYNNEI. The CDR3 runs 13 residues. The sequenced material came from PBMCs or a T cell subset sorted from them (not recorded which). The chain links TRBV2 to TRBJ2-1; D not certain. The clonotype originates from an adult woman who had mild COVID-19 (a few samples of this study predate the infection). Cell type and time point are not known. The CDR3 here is CASSEQAYNEQFF. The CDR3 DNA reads TGTGCCAGCAGTGAACAGGCCTACAATGAGCAGTTCTTC.